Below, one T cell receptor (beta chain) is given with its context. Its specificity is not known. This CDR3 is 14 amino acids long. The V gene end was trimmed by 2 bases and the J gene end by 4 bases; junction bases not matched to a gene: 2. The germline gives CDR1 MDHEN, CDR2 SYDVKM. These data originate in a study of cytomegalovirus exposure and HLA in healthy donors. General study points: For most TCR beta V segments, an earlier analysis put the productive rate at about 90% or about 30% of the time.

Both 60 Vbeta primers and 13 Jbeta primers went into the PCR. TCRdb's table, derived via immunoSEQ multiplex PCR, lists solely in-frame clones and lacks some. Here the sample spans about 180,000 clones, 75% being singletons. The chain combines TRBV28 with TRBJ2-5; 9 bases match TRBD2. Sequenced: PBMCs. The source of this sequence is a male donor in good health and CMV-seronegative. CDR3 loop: CASSLLAGRETQYF. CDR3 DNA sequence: TGTGCCAGCAGTTTACTAGCGGGGAGAGAGACCCAGTACTTC.